A single sample gave rise to the 19 T cell receptor beta chains below, sequenced in a study of T cell responses to AZD1222 COVID-19 vaccine. TCRdb keeps only in-frame clones here, not all; method: immunoSEQ multiplex PCR. The sample has about 99,000 clones, roughly nine tenths seen once. Sample: peripheral blood, taken 28 days after the second AZD1222 dose. The receptors derive from an adult who received the AZD1222 COVID-19 vaccine.

This clone was seen a few times. The chain uses TRBV27 and TRBJ1-6, with D possibly TRBD1 on 6 matching bases. Germline lookup yields CDR1 MNHEY and CDR2 SMNVEV (reference sequence). V lost 7 bases and J 0 bases, leaving 13 bases between the germline ends. The CDR3 totals 16 residues. Written as DNA, the CDR3 is TGTGCCAGCAACATAAACAGGGACTCCTATAATTCACCCCTCCACTTT. This gives the protein CASNINRDSYNSPLHF.

The rearrangement links TRBV5-1 to TRBJ2-3; D might be TRBD1 or TRBD2, each matching 5 bases. This CDR3 is 17 amino acids long. Germline CDR1 reads SGHRS; CDR2 reads YFSETQ. Deletions cut 0 bases from V and 0 bases from J, with 14 bases between. CDR3 sequence (DNA): TGCGCCAGCAGCTTGGCGGTTAGGGGAGCTAGCACAGATACGCAGTATTTT. Translated, it gives CASSLAVRGASTDTQYF.

The gene calls are TRBV18 and TRBJ2-1; either TRBD1 or TRBD2 may supply D (6 bases each). Trimming removed 3 bases at V and 6 bases at J, with 21 bases between. The CDR3 runs to 17 residues. Germline CDR1 reads KGHSH; CDR2 reads LQKENI. The CDR3 region is CASSPTQGTGVLNEQFF. The CDR3 DNA reads TGTGCCAGCTCACCCACACAGGGCACGGGAGTCCTCAATGAGCAGTTCTTC.

This clone was detected once. This chain uses TRBV21-1 with TRBJ2-7; the listed D gene, TRBD2, was not tested against the DNA. TRBV21-1 corresponds to a pseudogene. The CDR3 is 16 amino acids. CDR3 DNA sequence: TGTGCCAGCAGCAAAGTGGGGGGTACGGCGACCTACGAGCAGTACTTC. It encodes CASSKVGGTATYEQYF.

The chain couples TRBV18 to TRBJ2-1; 8 nucleotides agree with TRBD2. Per germline, CDR1 KGHSH and CDR2 LQKENI. This CDR3 is built from 14 residues. V dropped 9 bases and J dropped 5; count of bases not matched to a gene: 9. CDR3 amino acids: CASRTGRANNEQFF. CDR3 bases: TGTGCCAGTCGAACCGGGAGGGCCAACAATGAGCAGTTCTTC.

This chain links TRBV19 with TRBJ2-1, with TRBD2 matching over 8 bases. The germline CDR1 and CDR2 sequences are LNHDA and SQIVND (reference sequence). This CDR3 is 16 amino acids long. V was pared by 4 bases and J by 0 bases, with 5 bases of the junction left unmatched. The CDR3 sequence is CASSTLAASSYNEQFF. The CDR3 nucleotides are TGTGCCAGTAGTACACTAGCGGCGAGCTCCTACAATGAGCAGTTCTTC.

This chain links TRBV18 with TRBJ1-1; D is possibly TRBD1 (6 bases). V was trimmed by 2 bases and J by 0 bases, leaving 10 bases between them. The CDR3 is made up of 15 amino acids. CDR1 KGHSH and CDR2 LQKENI come from the germline V gene. The chain's CDR3 is CASSPVGQMNTEAFF. In DNA form, the CDR3 reads TGTGCCAGCTCACCAGTCGGACAGATGAACACTGAAGCTTTCTTT.

V and J are TRBV6-5 and TRBJ1-1, with D tentatively TRBD1 (5 bases). The V end was cut by 7 bases, the J end by 12 bases, with 18 bases between. There are 12 residues in the CDR3. The V gene's germline CDR1 is MNHEY and CDR2 SVGAGI. The CDR3 sequence is CASTDTKGRPFF. DNA of the CDR3: TGTGCCAGCACCGATACCAAGGGGCGTCCTTTCTTT.

This clone was seen once. J is TRBJ2-2 and V is TRBV7-8, with 8 bases fitting TRBD2. V lost 7 bases and J lost 5; bases outside the gene matches: 6. In germline, CDR1 is SGHVS, CDR2 FQNEAQ. The CDR3 totals 14 residues. This chain's CDR3 is CASTSSGTTGELFF. For the CDR3, the DNA is TGTGCCAGCACGAGTAGCGGGACAACCGGGGAGCTGTTTTTT.

The genes are TRBV6-6 and TRBJ2-7; D may be TRBD1 (7 bases). The germline V gene encodes CDR1 MNHNY and CDR2 SVGAGI (reference sequence). V dropped 2 bases and J dropped 2 bases, with 10 bases sitting between them. This CDR3 has 14 residues. Here the CDR3 DNA reads TGTGCCAGCAGTTACCAGGGGGGCCCCTACGAGCAGTACTTC. This encodes CASSYQGGPYEQYF.

The genes are TRBV3-1 (or the pseudogene TRBV3-2) and TRBJ1-1; the D is unclear. V gave up 2 bases and J gave up 0 bases, with 1 base separating them. CDR1 LGHDT and CDR2 YNNKEL come from the germline V gene (reference sequence). This CDR3 is 12 amino acids long. CDR3 bases: TGTGCCAGCAGCCAACTGAACACTGAAGCTTTCTTT. The encoded protein is CASSQLNTEAFF.

V is TRBV12-3 or TRBV12-4 and J is TRBJ1-4; D gene uncertain. The CDR3 is 12 residues long. The V gene lost 3 bases and the J gene lost 3 bases, with 2 bases spanning the gap. DNA of the CDR3: TGTGCCAGCAGTTTCCCTAATGAAAAACTGTTTTTT. Protein sequence: CASSFPNEKLFF.

The chain carries TRBV18 and TRBJ2-5, with D unclear. The CDR3 covers 12 residues. Germline V gives CDR1 KGHSH, CDR2 LQKENI. V dropped 1 base and J dropped 5 bases, with 5 bases sitting between them. This CDR3 is CASSPRSETQYF. The CDR3 nucleotides read TGTGCCAGCTCACCACGCTCGGAGACCCAGTACTTC.

The chain is built from TRBV15 and TRBJ2-7, with TRBD1 as a possible D gene (5 bases). Germline CDR1 reads LNHNV; CDR2 reads YYDKDF (reference sequence). This CDR3 spans 13 amino acids. The V end lost 6 bases, the J end lost 4 bases, and 13 bases lay between the germline ends. The DNA of the CDR3 is TGTGCCACCAGGTTTTCAGGGAAGTACGAGCAGTACTTC. This codes for CATRFSGKYEQYF.

The V and J genes are TRBV5-1 and TRBJ1-1; D perhaps matches TRBD1 (5 bases). Germline CDR1 and CDR2: SGHRS and YFSETQ. V lost 5 bases and J 4 bases, leaving 18 bases between the germline ends. The CDR3 is 15 amino acids. CDR3 protein: CASRKRGGGGTEAFF. The CDR3 DNA follows: TGCGCCAGCAGGAAAAGGGGCGGGGGTGGCACTGAAGCTTTCTTT.

The rearrangement joins TRBV18 to TRBJ1-2, with D tentatively TRBD1 (6 bases). The CDR3 contains 13 residues. V gave up 3 bases and J gave up 4 bases, with 9 bases separating them. Germline V gene lookup returns CDR1 KGHSH and CDR2 LQKENI. This chain's CDR3 is CASSPGQPYGYTF. The CDR3 DNA is TGTGCCAGCTCACCGGGACAACCCTATGGCTACACCTTC.

This clone was picked up one time. The chain recombines TRBV6-5 with TRBJ1-1; maybe TRBD1 (6 bases). The ends were cut back, 4 bases at V and 5 bases at J, with 11 bases in the middle. Germline V gene data show CDR1 as MNHEY and CDR2 as SVGAGI. This CDR3 is 13 amino acids long. In DNA, the CDR3 is TGTGCCAGCAGTTTATTAGGGGGTACTGAAGCTTTCTTT. Protein: CASSLLGGTEAFF.

V is TRBV2 and J is TRBJ2-7; D may be TRBD2 (7 bases). The CDR3 is made up of 13 amino acids. The V end was cut by 7 bases, the J end by 6 bases, with 16 bases between. Germline V lookup: CDR1 SNHLY, CDR2 FYNNEI. CDR3 residues: CASTQGGAGEQYF. CDR3 in DNA: TGTGCCAGCACCCAAGGGGGGGCGGGCGAGCAGTACTTC.

This clone is a singleton in its sample. This chain links TRBV29-1 with TRBJ2-1; the match to TRBD2 covers 12 bases. The germline gives CDR1 SQVTM, CDR2 ANQGSEA. The CDR3 sequence is 14 residues long. After removal of 5 bases from V and 11 bases from J, the junction contained 10 bases not matched to a gene. CDR3: CSVTRLAGEGKQFF. Written as DNA, the CDR3 is TGCAGCGTTACCCGACTAGCGGGAGAAGGGAAGCAGTTCTTC.